These 31 T cell receptor beta chains originate from one sample sequenced in a study of response to subunit inactivated influenza vaccine. Each CDR3 protein gets one entry after TCRdb re-called the RT-PCR reads with MiXCR. The table lists about 570,000 distinct CDR3 sequences, over 9% of them singletons. The same sample was also used in a study of T cells expressing NK-cell markers. That report adds: Production of TCR beta cDNA relied on 5'RACE template switching with UMIs.

Material: PBMCs from blood, obtained on the day of vaccination. The receptors come from a man between 50 and 59 years old who received an inactivated influenza vaccine.

In this sample, this clonotype turned up many times. The rearrangement links TRBV4-3 to TRBJ2-7; no definite D call. This CDR3 region has 14 residues. Germline assignment: CDR1 LGHNA and CDR2 YSLEER. With 0 bases removed from V and 3 bases from J, the gap between germline ends came to 9 bases. The DNA for the CDR3 is TGCGCCAGCAGCCAAGATCCCACTGACTACGAGCAGTACTTC. It specifies CASSQDPTDYEQYF.

This clonotype has only a few counts. The chain recombines TRBV10-3 with TRBJ2-3; 7 bases are shared with TRBD2. The CDR3 runs to 16 residues. Trimming cost V 5 bases and J 2 bases; bases outside gene matches: 10. Germline CDR1 ENHRY, CDR2 SYGVKD. CDR3 region: CAISSPSGPDTDTQYF. Here the CDR3 DNA reads TGTGCCATCAGTTCTCCTAGCGGACCCGACACAGATACGCAGTATTTT.

This clonotype was seen repeatedly, ten times or more. The chain is built from TRBV28 and TRBJ1-2; D not certain. Trimming shortened V by 6 bases and J by 1 base, and 6 bases separated the two germline ends. The CDR3 has 12 amino acids. Germline V gene lookup returns CDR1 MDHEN and CDR2 SYDVKM. In DNA form, the CDR3 reads TGTGCCAGCAGCACTCTTAACTATGGCTACACCTTC. Translation: CASSTLNYGYTF.

J is TRBJ1-6 and V is TRBV6-5; D uncertain. CDR1 is MNHEY and CDR2 is SVGAGI in the germline V gene. V gave up 7 bases and J gave up 6 bases, with 10 bases separating them. The CDR3 is 13 residues long. The CDR3 here is CASKFPGNSPLHF. The CDR3 DNA sequence: TGTGCCAGCAAGTTCCCCGGTAATTCACCCCTCCACTTT.

This clonotype has just a few counts. This chain connects TRBV24-1 to TRBJ1-2; unclear D gene. The V end lost 2 bases, the J end lost 2 bases, and 5 bases lay between the germline ends. Germline V gives CDR1 KGHDR, CDR2 SFDVKD. There are 13 residues in the CDR3. As DNA, the CDR3 is TGTGCCACCAGTGATTCGCCCAACTATGGCTACACCTTC. Encoded protein: CATSDSPNYGYTF.

This clonotype was found a few times. The chain joins TRBV7-2 to TRBJ2-1; TRBD1 is a possible D gene (6 bases). This CDR3 region has 14 residues. Trimming pared 4 bases from V and 8 bases from J, leaving 15 bases between. Germline V gives CDR1 SGHTA, CDR2 FQGNSA. CDR3 nucleotide sequence: TGTGCCAGCAGCTCGACCCTTAGGGGGTATGAGCAGTTCTTC. Its translation: CASSSTLRGYEQFF.

This clonotype has only a few counts. The rearrangement links TRBV6-1 to TRBJ2-7, with no clear D. Trimming removed 8 bases from V and 1 base from J, with 12 bases in between. The CDR3 runs 13 residues. In germline, CDR1 is MNHNS, CDR2 SASEGT. CDR3 loop: CASGRAASYEQYF. CDR3 bases: TGTGCCAGCGGAAGGGCGGCATCCTACGAGCAGTACTTC.

This clonotype was seen a few times. V gene TRBV6-5 combines with J gene TRBJ2-4; D not certain. V shed 7 bases and J shed 0 bases, with 7 bases lying between them. This CDR3 has 13 residues. Germline CDR1 MNHEY, CDR2 SVGAGI. The CDR3 DNA reads as TGTGCCAGCACTTTCATAGCCAAAAACATTCAGTACTTC. Amino acids: CASTFIAKNIQYF.

This clonotype has a count of ten or more. The chain is built from TRBV20-1 and TRBJ1-1; 7 bases line up with TRBD1. V lost 0 bases and J lost 7; bases outside the gene matches: 5. Germline-derived CDR1 and CDR2 are DFQATT and SNEGSKA (reference sequence). CDR3 size: 13 residues. CDR3 region: CSARDLRGDEAFF. CDR3 coding DNA: TGCAGTGCTAGAGATCTCAGGGGGGATGAAGCTTTCTTT.

There are a few counts of this clonotype. V and J are TRBV20-1 and TRBJ2-2; D may be TRBD2 (5 bases). The V end lost 4 bases, the J end lost 8 bases, and 11 bases lay between the germline ends. Per the germline V gene, CDR1 is DFQATT and CDR2 is SNEGSKA (reference sequence). The CDR3 totals 12 residues. CDR3 region: CSATVGAGELFF. The DNA for the CDR3 is TGCAGTGCTACGGTGGGAGCGGGGGAGCTGTTTTTT.

This clonotype showed up just a few times. The rearrangement links TRBV12-3 or TRBV12-4 to TRBJ1-2; 7 positions match TRBD1. Trimming cost V 6 bases and J 7 bases; bases outside gene matches: 8. This CDR3 comprises 13 residues. CDR3 amino acids: CASRASGGVGYTF. The CDR3, as DNA: TGTGCCAGCAGGGCTTCAGGGGGAGTTGGCTACACCTTC.

The chain links TRBV15 to TRBJ2-5, with 8 bases fitting TRBD1. The length of the CDR3 is 15 residues. Germline V gene sequence: CDR1 LNHNV, CDR2 YYDKDF (reference sequence). V was pared by 4 bases and J by 4 bases, with 8 bases of the junction left unmatched. The CDR3 here is CATSKADRGLETQYF. The CDR3 bases are TGTGCCACCAGCAAAGCAGACAGGGGCCTAGAGACCCAGTACTTC.

As regards this clonotype: At one of its ends the junction is not consistent with the germline gene, which may arise from a read error. The chain combines TRBV15 with TRBJ2-1; 7 bases align to TRBD1. Germline CDR1 is LNHNV and CDR2 is YYDKDF (reference sequence). CDR3 size: 15 residues. CDR3: CATSADRASYNEQFF. The CDR3 DNA reads TGTGCTACCAGCGCCGACAGGGCTTCCTACAATGAGCAGTTCTTC.

The J gene is TRBJ1-5, the V gene TRBV12-3 or TRBV12-4; D uncertain. V dropped 2 bases and J dropped 4 bases, with 6 bases sitting between them. The CDR3 loop spans 13 amino acids. The CDR3 DNA reads TGTGCCAGCAGTTTAACCTGGAATCAGCCCCAGCATTTT. Translating it yields CASSLTWNQPQHF.

J is TRBJ2-3 and V is TRBV2; D unclear. The germline CDR1 and CDR2 sequences are SNHLY and FYNNEI. V gave up 8 bases and J gave up 4 bases, with 7 bases separating them. This CDR3 is 11 amino acids long. The CDR3 DNA follows: TGTGCCAGCCAGGTCGCAGATACGCAGTATTTT. Translating gives CASQVADTQYF.

The rearrangement links TRBV5-1 to TRBJ2-2, with 8 bases identical to TRBD2. CDR3 length: 19 residues. V gave up 0 bases and J gave up 0 bases; unmatched junction bases: 10. Germline assignment: CDR1 SGHRS and CDR2 YFSETQ. The CDR3 DNA reads as TGCGCCAGCAGCTTGGAGGGTAGCGGGACCCCACCGAACACCGGGGAGCTGTTTTTT. The encoded protein is CASSLEGSGTPPNTGELFF.

The chain is built from TRBV7-2 and TRBJ2-7; 8 bases map to TRBD2. Germline CDR1 reads SGHTA; CDR2 reads FQGNSA. The CDR3 consists of 14 residues. The V and J ends lost 5 bases and 3 bases, in that order; junction bases with no gene match: 6. CDR3: CASSLQREIYEQYF. The CDR3 bases are TGTGCCAGCAGCCTCCAGCGGGAGATCTACGAGCAGTACTTC.

This chain connects TRBV12-3 or TRBV12-4 to TRBJ1-5, with 12 bases fitting TRBD1. The CDR3 is 16 amino acids. Trimming at V came to 7 bases and at J to 2 bases, leaving 6 bases not matched to a gene. CDR3 sequence: CASKGTGGLGNQPQHF. The CDR3 DNA follows: TGTGCCAGCAAAGGGACAGGGGGCTTGGGCAATCAGCCCCAGCATTTT.

The rearrangement joins TRBV6-5 to TRBJ2-1, with D possibly called TRBD1 or TRBD2 (5 bases each). Deletions cut 0 bases from V and 9 bases from J, with 15 bases between. Germline assignment: CDR1 MNHEY and CDR2 SVGAGI. This CDR3 is built from 15 residues. CDR3 nucleotide sequence: TGTGCCAGCAGTTACTCGACGCCCCCAGGGAGTGAGCAGTTCTTC. Translating gives CASSYSTPPGSEQFF.

There are many counts of this clonotype. V is TRBV10-3 and J is TRBJ2-3; 12 bases map to TRBD2. Trimming took 5 bases from V and 6 from J; bases not matched to a gene: 9. CDR1 and CDR2 from the germline V gene are ENHRY and SYGVKD. The CDR3 contains 16 residues. The CDR3 reads CAISSSTSGSVDTQYF. CDR3 in DNA: TGTGCCATCAGTTCATCGACTAGCGGGAGCGTCGATACGCAGTATTTT.

This clonotype was recorded at least ten times. This rearrangement joins TRBV27 to TRBJ2-1, with 10 positions matching TRBD1. Germline loops: CDR1 MNHEY, CDR2 SMNVEV (reference sequence). The CDR3 loop spans 16 amino acids. With 8 bases clipped from V and 7 bases from J, the junction kept 14 bases outside the gene matches. The CDR3 bases are TGTGCCAGCGGAACTTCCGGGACAGGGGTCCCAAATGAGCAGTTCTTC. This translates into CASGTSGTGVPNEQFF.

The chain carries TRBV6-2 or TRBV6-3 and TRBJ1-6; TRBD1 agrees at 9 bases. CDR1 MNHEY and CDR2 SVGEGT come from the germline V gene. The CDR3 covers 16 residues. V gave up 3 bases and J gave up 7 bases; unmatched junction bases: 7. The CDR3 sequence: CASSYQQGAKNSPLHF. In DNA, the CDR3 is TGTGCCAGCAGTTATCAACAGGGGGCAAAGAATTCACCCCTCCACTTT.

This chain joins TRBV3-1 and TRBJ2-7; 11 bases agree with TRBD1. V dropped 1 base and J dropped 1; count of bases not matched to a gene: 9. Germline-derived CDR1 and CDR2 are LGHDT and YNNKEL (reference sequence). The CDR3 is 18 residues long. CDR3 nucleotide sequence: TGTGCCAGCAGCCAAGGTTGGTTTAGGGACAGGGGGTCCTACGAGCAGTACTTC. Its protein product is CASSQGWFRDRGSYEQYF.

V is TRBV28 and J is TRBJ2-7; 9 bases align to TRBD2. The CDR3 is made up of 19 amino acids. CDR1 and CDR2 (germline): MDHEN, SYDVKM. The trim removed 3 bases at V and 0 bases at J, leaving 15 bases unmatched. This CDR3 reads CASSLAGLAVQKSSYEQYF. The CDR3 coding sequence is TGTGCCAGCAGTTTGGCGGGACTAGCCGTACAAAAGAGCTCCTACGAGCAGTACTTC.

This clonotype was detected a few times. The chain carries TRBV5-1 and TRBJ1-1, with D unresolved. Germline V gene lookup returns CDR1 SGHRS and CDR2 YFSETQ. The V and J ends lost 1 base and 5 bases respectively, with 12 bases between them. The CDR3 has 14 residues. CDR3 nucleotide sequence: TGCGCCAGCAGCTTGCGGGGTTTGATAACTGAAGCTTTCTTT. Its protein product is CASSLRGLITEAFF.

This clonotype was seen ten or more times. This chain connects TRBV27 to TRBJ2-1, with 11 positions matching TRBD2. Trimming took 6 bases from V and 9 from J; bases not matched to a gene: 7. This CDR3 is 14 amino acids long. Germline V lookup: CDR1 MNHEY, CDR2 SMNVEV (reference sequence). The CDR3 nucleotides read TGTGCCAGCAGACCACTAGCGGGAGTGGGTGAGCAGTTCTTC. Protein: CASRPLAGVGEQFF.

This clonotype showed up just a few times. This chain links TRBV5-1 with TRBJ2-5; D ambiguous. Per germline, CDR1 SGHRS and CDR2 YFSETQ. CDR3 length equals 14 residues. The V end lost 0 bases, the J end lost 4 bases, and 10 bases lay between the germline ends. CDR3 loop: CASSLARGSETQYF. In DNA, the CDR3 is TGCGCCAGCAGCTTGGCCCGTGGATCAGAGACCCAGTACTTC.

This chain links TRBV9 with TRBJ2-1, with D maybe TRBD1 (6 bases). V was cut by 4 bases and J by 7 bases, with 18 bases left in between. There are 15 residues in the CDR3. The germline gives CDR1 SGDLS, CDR2 YYNGEE. The CDR3 DNA reads TGTGCCAGCAGCCCGCCTCACAACCAGGGGAATGAGCAGTTCTTC. This encodes CASSPPHNQGNEQFF.

In DNA, the CDR3 is TGTGCCAGCAGCTTATGGGGGGGCGCGAAGGACGAGCAGTACTTC. This translates into CASSLWGGAKDEQYF. The chain combines TRBV11-1 with TRBJ2-7; possible D gene TRBD2, 7 bases. Looked up from germline, CDR1 is SGHAT and CDR2 is FQDESV (reference sequence). There are 15 residues in the CDR3. The V end lost 2 bases, the J end lost 5 bases, and 16 bases lay between the germline ends.

The J gene is TRBJ2-4, the V gene TRBV7-9; the D is unclear. CDR1 is SEHNR, CDR2 FQNEAQ, per germline (reference sequence). The CDR3 extends over 14 amino acids. Trimming took 3 bases from V and 0 from J, leaving 6 bases between them. CDR3 DNA: TGTGCCAGCAGCTTGAGCCTAGCCAAAAACATTCAGTACTTC. Its translation is CASSLSLAKNIQYF.

The sample holds a few counts of this clonotype. The chain combines TRBV15 with TRBJ2-7; D not resolved. This CDR3 spans 14 amino acids. V lost 0 bases to trimming and J lost 1 base, with 7 bases between them. CDR1 and CDR2 from the germline V gene are LNHNV and YYDKDF (reference sequence). Written as DNA, the CDR3 is TGTGCCACCAGCAGAGATTATACTTCCTACGAGCAGTACTTC. Translation gives CATSRDYTSYEQYF.